A selection of T cell receptor beta chains follows, all from one sample in a study of blood T cell repertoires in COVID-19. Profiled with immunoSEQ multiplex PCR; TCRdb holds only in-frame clones, not every one. The profile covers about 87,000 clones, with around 85% appearing a single time and roughly 3.2% taken by the ten largest. The sample comprised peripheral blood. These receptors were collected from an elderly woman with COVID-19, enrolled during active disease. The CDR3 runs from the conserved cysteine through the conserved F or W. A D gene is named only where the DNA matches it firmly. Clone size is given for some rows only: seen once, a few or many times, or a class if the clone is expanded.

J	size	V	D	CDR3	DNA
TRBJ2-4	.	TRBV28	.	CASSFSGLAKNIQYF	TGTGCCAGCAGTTTCTCGGGACTAGCCAAAAACATTCAGTACTTC
TRBJ1-2	.	TRBV9	.	CASSPQGGYGYTF	TGTGCCAGCAGCCCCCAGGGCGGATATGGCTACACCTTC
TRBJ2-2	.	TRBV20-1	.	CSASLRATGELFF	TGCAGTGCTAGTTTGAGGGCGACCGGGGAGCTGTTTTTT
TRBJ2-2	.	TRBV20-1	TRBD2	CSASWRGGFGGELFF	TGCAGTGCTAGTTGGCGGGGGGGCTTCGGCGGGGAGCTGTTTTTT
TRBJ2-1	.	TRBV18	TRBD1	CASSPAGQGSLTEQFF	TGTGCCAGCTCACCTGCTGGACAGGGGAGTCTTACGGAGCAGTTCTTC
TRBJ1-1	.	TRBV28	TRBD1	CASKLTGGAGNTEAFF	TGTGCCAGCAAACTAACAGGGGGCGCGGGGAACACTGAAGCTTTCTTT
TRBJ1-2	.	TRBV13	.	CASSSRQQGFGGYTF	TGTGCCAGCAGCTCGAGGCAACAGGGATTCGGTGGCTACACCTTC
TRBJ1-5	.	TRBV9	.	CARGQTVLNQPQHF	TGTGCCAGAGGGCAGACAGTTTTGAATCAGCCCCAGCATTTT
TRBJ2-2	few	TRBV27	.	CASSQGLSGELFF	TGTGCCAGCAGTCAGGGACTGTCTGGGGAGCTGTTTTTT
TRBJ2-5	.	TRBV3-1/TRBV3-2	TRBD1	CASSHLGQGETQYF	TGTGCCAGCAGCCACTTGGGACAGGGGGAGACCCAGTACTTC
TRBJ2-3	.	TRBV5-1	TRBD2	CASSSLTSGRTNTQYF	TGCGCCAGCAGCTCACTGACTAGCGGGAGAACTAATACGCAGTATTTT
TRBJ2-7	.	TRBV2	TRBD1	CASSDQRTGGSYEQYF	TGTGCCAGCAGTGACCAAAGGACAGGGGGCTCCTACGAGCAGTACTTC
TRBJ2-5	.	TRBV20-1	.	CSHGGSETQYF	TGCAGTCACGGGGGTTCTGAGACCCAGTACTTC
TRBJ2-3	.	TRBV10-3	TRBD2	CAISEALAGTTDTQYF	TGTGCCATCAGTGAGGCGTTAGCGGGGACCACAGATACGCAGTATTTT
TRBJ1-3	.	TRBV4-3	.	CASSQESGTIGNTIYF	TGCGCCAGCAGCCAGGAATCCGGGACAATTGGAAACACCATATATTTT
TRBJ2-4	.	TRBV5-4	.	CASREGGENIQYF	TGTGCCAGCAGGGAGGGAGGTGAAAACATTCAGTACTTC
TRBJ2-7	few	TRBV7-9	.	CASSLTGYEQYF	TGTGCCAGCAGCCTCACAGGCTACGAGCAGTACTTC
TRBJ1-5	few	TRBV5-3	.	CARIHSKGAGNQPQHF	TGTGCCAGAATTCACTCCAAAGGGGCCGGCAATCAGCCCCAGCATTTT
TRBJ2-1	.	TRBV6-5	TRBD1	CASSSRGRRDEQFF	TGTGCCAGCAGTTCCAGGGGGCGGCGGGATGAGCAGTTCTTC
TRBJ1-1	.	TRBV7-9	.	CASSLARATEAFF	TGTGCCAGCAGCTTAGCGCGGGCAACTGAAGCTTTCTTT
TRBJ1-1	.	TRBV19	.	CASSTYREGEAFF	TGTGCCAGTAGTACGTACAGGGAGGGTGAAGCTTTCTTT
TRBJ2-3	.	TRBV3-1/TRBV3-2	TRBD2	CASSQTIAGGTDTQYF	TGTGCCAGCAGCCAAACCATAGCGGGGGGCACAGATACGCAGTATTTT
TRBJ2-3	.	TRBV24-1	.	CATSERGERDTQYF	TGTGCCACCAGTGAGAGAGGTGAGCGGGATACGCAGTATTTT
TRBJ1-1	.	TRBV6-5	.	CASSYSLRWTEAFF	TGTGCCAGCAGTTACTCGTTGAGGTGGACTGAAGCTTTCTTT
TRBJ1-5	.	TRBV12-3/TRBV12-4	.	CASSLGGLGPQHF	TGTGCCAGCAGTTTGGGCGGGCTAGGGCCCCAGCATTTT
TRBJ2-5	few	TRBV7-9	TRBD2	CASGRLAGEETQYF	TGTGCCAGCGGCAGACTAGCGGGGGAAGAGACCCAGTACTTC
TRBJ1-1	.	TRBV5-1	TRBD1	CASSRGTAYTEAFF	TGCGCCAGCAGCCGAGGGACAGCTTACACTGAAGCTTTCTTT
TRBJ2-7	.	TRBV5-1	TRBD2	CASSSTSGRGHEQYF	TGCGCCAGCAGCAGCACTAGCGGGAGGGGCCACGAGCAGTACTTC
TRBJ2-5	.	TRBV5-4	TRBD2	CASSPSTGGETQYF	TGTGCCAGCAGCCCGTCTACGGGGGGAGAGACCCAGTACTTC
TRBJ1-5	.	TRBV15	.	CATSRVLNSAWQPQHF	TGTGCCACCAGCAGAGTATTGAACTCTGCCTGGCAGCCCCAGCATTTT
TRBJ1-5	once	TRBV4-2	.	CASSQVRGLGSNQPQHF	TGTGCCAGCAGCCAAGTCCGGGGATTGGGTAGCAATCAGCCCCAGCATTTT
TRBJ2-5	.	TRBV19	TRBD2	CASSRGTSRETQYF	TGTGCCAGTAGCCGGGGGACTAGCAGAGAGACCCAGTACTTC
TRBJ1-4	.	TRBV18	.	CASSQLTQGYATNEKLFF	TGTGCCAGCTCCCAACTTACTCAGGGATATGCAACTAATGAAAAACTGTTTTTT
TRBJ1-2	.	TRBV1	.	CTSSPTRGIYGYTF	TGCACCAGCAGCCCCACTCGAGGGATCTATGGCTACACCTTC
TRBJ2-2	.	TRBV18	TRBD1	CASSSSGQVNTGELFF	TGTGCCAGCTCGTCGTCGGGACAGGTCAACACCGGGGAGCTGTTTTTT
TRBJ2-5	.	TRBV5-5	.	CASSRVVLETQYF	TGTGCCAGCAGCCGCGTAGTTCTAGAGACCCAGTACTTC
TRBJ2-7	.	TRBV28	.	CASTGAPAYEQYF	TGTGCCAGCACAGGCGCCCCCGCCTACGAGCAGTACTTC
TRBJ2-3	.	TRBV19	TRBD2	CASSIGLAGGRGDTQYF	TGTGCCAGTAGTATAGGCCTAGCGGGAGGCCGGGGAGATACGCAGTATTTT
TRBJ2-7	few	TRBV7-3	.	CASSKGEGYEQYF	TGTGCCAGCAGCAAAGGAGAGGGCTACGAGCAGTACTTC
TRBJ2-5	.	TRBV30	.	CAWSVNRETQYF	TGTGCCTGGAGTGTAAATCGGGAGACCCAGTACTTC
TRBJ1-1	few	TRBV5-5	TRBD1	CASRTQDRLNTEAFF	TGTGCCAGCAGGACTCAGGACAGGTTGAACACTGAAGCTTTCTTT
TRBJ1-4	.	TRBV5-5	TRBD1	CASSRPGTANEKLFF	TGTGCCAGCAGCCGACCCGGGACAGCTAATGAAAAACTGTTTTTT
TRBJ2-5	.	TRBV6-5	.	CASRGPEGTQYF	TGTGCCAGCCGCGGACCGGAGGGGACCCAGTACTTC
TRBJ2-7	.	TRBV4-2	TRBD2	CASSQANPAGGPREQYF	TGTGCCAGCAGCCAAGCCAACCCTGCGGGGGGACCTCGCGAGCAGTACTTC
TRBJ2-5	.	TRBV27	TRBD2	CASSLYKAGVFFQETQYF	TGTGCCAGCAGTTTATATAAAGCGGGAGTGTTCTTTCAAGAGACCCAGTACTTC
TRBJ1-1	.	TRBV19	TRBD1	CASSITGGGTEAFF	TGTGCCAGTAGTATCACAGGGGGAGGGACTGAAGCTTTCTTT
TRBJ2-1	.	TRBV4-2	TRBD1	CASSQGQGVNEQFF	TGTGCCAGCAGCCAAGGACAGGGTGTGAATGAGCAGTTCTTC
TRBJ1-1	.	TRBV20-1	.	CSARSVPEAFF	TGCAGTGCTAGATCGGTTCCTGAAGCTTTCTTT
TRBJ1-1	.	TRBV6-2/TRBV6-3	TRBD1	CASSYVLGQGVKSTEAFF	TGTGCCAGCAGTTACGTCTTGGGACAGGGGGTGAAGAGCACTGAAGCTTTCTTT
TRBJ2-5	.	TRBV23-1	TRBD1	CACRLGQGRRETQYF	TGCGCCTGTAGGTTGGGACAGGGGCGTAGAGAGACCCAGTACTTC
TRBJ1-1	.	TRBV5-1	.	CASSLSHMNTEAFF	TGCGCCAGCAGCTTATCCCACATGAACACTGAAGCTTTCTTT
TRBJ2-7	.	TRBV18	.	CASSPTPSESSYEQYF	TGTGCCAGCTCACCCACTCCTAGCGAGAGCTCCTACGAGCAGTACTTC
TRBJ2-3	few	TRBV24-1	.	CATSLGGGADTDTQYF	TGTGCCACCAGTCTAGGGGGAGGGGCCGACACAGATACGCAGTATTTT
TRBJ2-7	.	TRBV28	.	CASSFPSTGEQYF	TGTGCCAGCAGTTTCCCCTCAACGGGGGAGCAGTACTTC
TRBJ2-7	.	TRBV6-1	.	CASSEGVSVVMTYEQYF	TGTGCCAGCAGTGAAGGGGTTAGCGTCGTCATGACTTACGAGCAGTACTTC